Listed below are T cell receptor beta chains from one sample, sequenced in a study of identical twins. TCRdb passed the 5' RACE reads through MiXCR, listing each CDR3 protein once. The sample holds some 330,000 distinct CDR3 sequences, around 9% seen once. The sample taken for sequencing was naive T cells sorted from blood. Source of these receptors: a woman aged 45-59 years in good health. Each CDR3 is given with its conserved first and last residue. The D gene is left open where the match is weak. Clone size, where shown, is once, few, many, or a class for clones that have expanded.

v_gene: TRBV20-1; len: 16; j_gene: TRBJ2-1; d_gene: TRBD2; abundance: many; CDR3aa: CSAPLLAGPPTMGQFF; CDR3nt: TGCAGTGCTCCTCTCTTAGCGGGACCCCCAACAATGGGGCAGTTCTTC
v_gene: TRBV5-1; len: 15; j_gene: TRBJ2-1; d_gene: -; abundance: many; CDR3aa: CASSRDPSSYNEQFF; CDR3nt: TGCGCCAGCAGTCGGGACCCTAGCTCCTACAATGAGCAGTTCTTC
v_gene: TRBV5-1; len: 14; j_gene: TRBJ1-1; d_gene: -; abundance: few; CDR3aa: CASSLASGNTEAFF; CDR3nt: TGCGCCAGCAGCTTGGCTTCGGGGAACACTGAAGCTTTCTTT
v_gene: TRBV4-1; len: 16; j_gene: TRBJ2-1; d_gene: TRBD2; abundance: few; CDR3aa: CASSQETSVTYNEQFF; CDR3nt: TGCGCCAGCAGCCAAGAGACTAGCGTAACCTACAATGAGCAGTTCTTC
v_gene: TRBV11-1; len: 13; j_gene: TRBJ2-1; d_gene: -; abundance: many; CDR3aa: CASSLWQGNEQFF; CDR3nt: TGTGCCAGCAGCTTATGGCAGGGCAATGAGCAGTTCTTC
v_gene: TRBV6-1; len: 16; j_gene: TRBJ2-3; d_gene: TRBD2; abundance: -; CDR3aa: CASSEGVAGHADTQYF; CDR3nt: TGTGCCAGCAGTGAAGGGGTAGCGGGTCATGCAGATACGCAGTATTTT
v_gene: TRBV7-9; len: 15; j_gene: TRBJ2-7; d_gene: -; abundance: few; CDR3aa: CASSPPGTDPYEQYF; CDR3nt: TGTGCCAGCAGTCCCCCCGGGACGGACCCCTACGAGCAGTACTTC
v_gene: TRBV18; len: 15; j_gene: TRBJ2-3; d_gene: -; abundance: many; CDR3aa: CASSPPTRSGDTQYF; CDR3nt: TGTGCCAGCTCACCACCGACCCGGTCCGGAGATACGCAGTATTTT
v_gene: TRBV18; len: 18; j_gene: TRBJ2-5; d_gene: -; abundance: -; CDR3aa: CASSPRSSRTTVQETQYF; CDR3nt: TGTGCCAGCTCACCACGATCTAGCAGGACCACAGTACAAGAGACCCAGTACTTC
v_gene: TRBV9; len: 12; j_gene: TRBJ2-1; d_gene: -; abundance: many; CDR3aa: CASSVESNEQFF; CDR3nt: TGTGCCAGCAGCGTAGAGAGCAATGAGCAGTTCTTC
v_gene: TRBV5-1; len: 15; j_gene: TRBJ2-1; d_gene: -; abundance: few; CDR3aa: CASSTGLYSYNEQFF; CDR3nt: TGCGCCAGCTCCACGGGGTTATACTCCTACAATGAGCAGTTCTTC
v_gene: TRBV24-1; len: 16; j_gene: TRBJ2-1; d_gene: -; abundance: many; CDR3aa: CATSDFSANSYNEQFF; CDR3nt: TGTGCCACCAGTGATTTTAGCGCCAACTCCTACAATGAGCAGTTCTTC
v_gene: TRBV29-1; len: 12; j_gene: TRBJ2-7; d_gene: -; abundance: many; CDR3aa: CSVGQGNYEQYF; CDR3nt: TGCAGCGTTGGCCAGGGGAACTACGAGCAGTACTTC
v_gene: TRBV10-3; len: 14; j_gene: TRBJ2-3; d_gene: TRBD2; abundance: many; CDR3aa: CAISGGSGTDTQYF; CDR3nt: TGTGCCATCAGTGGCGGGAGTGGCACAGATACGCAGTATTTT
v_gene: TRBV27; len: 11; j_gene: TRBJ2-1; d_gene: -; abundance: many; CDR3aa: CASSSGYEQFF; CDR3nt: TGTGCCAGCAGTTCGGGCTATGAGCAGTTCTTC
v_gene: TRBV12-3/TRBV12-4; len: 13; j_gene: TRBJ1-1; d_gene: -; abundance: -; CDR3aa: CASRMIMNTEAFF; CDR3nt: TGTGCCAGCAGAATGATCATGAACACTGAAGCTTTCTTT
v_gene: TRBV29-1; len: 17; j_gene: TRBJ2-5; d_gene: TRBD2; abundance: many; CDR3aa: CSVSTLAGLGRQETQYF; CDR3nt: TGCAGCGTGTCCACGCTAGCGGGATTGGGGAGGCAAGAGACCCAGTACTTC
v_gene: TRBV30; len: 14; j_gene: TRBJ1-5; d_gene: -; abundance: few; CDR3aa: CAWSDASGNQPQHF; CDR3nt: TGTGCCTGGAGTGATGCGTCAGGCAATCAGCCCCAGCATTTT
v_gene: TRBV5-1; len: 16; j_gene: TRBJ1-4; d_gene: TRBD1; abundance: -; CDR3aa: CASSLGSGQAREKLFF; CDR3nt: TGCGCCAGCAGCTTGGGGTCCGGACAGGCTCGGGAAAAACTGTTTTTT
v_gene: TRBV6-5; len: 15; j_gene: TRBJ2-1; d_gene: -; abundance: many; CDR3aa: CASSYSDGSYNEQFF; CDR3nt: TGTGCCAGCAGTTACTCCGACGGTTCCTACAATGAGCAGTTCTTC
v_gene: TRBV10-2; len: 14; j_gene: TRBJ2-5; d_gene: -; abundance: many; CDR3aa: CASSAGTGKRTQYF; CDR3nt: TGCGCCAGCAGCGCCGGGACTGGGAAGAGAACCCAGTACTTC
v_gene: TRBV5-1; len: 17; j_gene: TRBJ2-1; d_gene: -; abundance: -; CDR3aa: CASSLDSLLGQYNEQFF; CDR3nt: TGCGCCAGCAGCTTGGATAGTCTATTAGGCCAATACAATGAGCAGTTCTTC
v_gene: TRBV19; len: 15; j_gene: TRBJ1-1; d_gene: -; abundance: -; CDR3aa: CASTSDRNMNTEAFF; CDR3nt: TGTGCCAGTACTTCTGACAGAAATATGAACACTGAAGCTTTCTTT
v_gene: TRBV5-1; len: 14; j_gene: TRBJ2-7; d_gene: -; abundance: few; CDR3aa: CASSPGRLSYEQYF; CDR3nt: TGCGCCAGCAGCCCAGGCAGACTTTCCTACGAGCAGTACTTC
v_gene: TRBV11-3; len: 16; j_gene: TRBJ2-2; d_gene: -; abundance: many; CDR3aa: CASSPFKTVNTGELFF; CDR3nt: TGTGCCAGCAGCCCTTTTAAGACGGTGAACACCGGGGAGCTGTTTTTT
v_gene: TRBV29-1; len: 12; j_gene: TRBJ1-3; d_gene: -; abundance: many; CDR3aa: CSVWTVPNTIYF; CDR3nt: TGCAGCGTTTGGACAGTTCCAAACACCATATATTTT
v_gene: TRBV6-5; len: 16; j_gene: TRBJ2-1; d_gene: TRBD2; abundance: few; CDR3aa: CASSYSATRRGDEQFF; CDR3nt: TGTGCCAGCAGTTACTCCGCGACACGTCGGGGGGATGAGCAGTTCTTC
v_gene: TRBV21-1; len: 16; j_gene: TRBJ1-2; d_gene: -; abundance: few; CDR3aa: CASSKGTGEANYGYTF; CDR3nt: TGTGCCAGCAGCAAAGGAACGGGGGAAGCTAACTATGGCTACACCTTC
v_gene: TRBV11-3; len: 11; j_gene: TRBJ2-7; d_gene: -; abundance: -; CDR3aa: CASSSTSEQYF; CDR3nt: TGTGCCAGCAGCTCCACCTCCGAGCAGTACTTC
v_gene: TRBV5-1; len: 14; j_gene: TRBJ1-6; d_gene: -; abundance: many; CDR3aa: CASSLEDNNSPLHF; CDR3nt: TGCGCCAGCAGCTTGGAGGATAATAATTCACCCCTCCACTTT
v_gene: TRBV4-1; len: 16; j_gene: TRBJ2-2; d_gene: TRBD1; abundance: few; CDR3aa: CASSSNRGPNTGELFF; CDR3nt: TGCGCCAGCAGCAGCAACAGGGGGCCAAACACCGGGGAGCTGTTTTTT
v_gene: TRBV4-1; len: 16; j_gene: TRBJ2-3; d_gene: -; abundance: few; CDR3aa: CASSQADRGRSDTQYF; CDR3nt: TGCGCCAGCAGCCAAGCGGACCGGGGTAGATCAGATACGCAGTATTTT
v_gene: TRBV24-1; len: 16; j_gene: TRBJ2-3; d_gene: -; abundance: many; CDR3aa: CATSDFIGQQTHTQYF; CDR3nt: TGTGCCACCAGTGATTTCATAGGGCAGCAAACCCATACGCAGTATTTT
v_gene: TRBV19; len: 15; j_gene: TRBJ1-6; d_gene: -; abundance: few; CDR3aa: CASSILTGVNSPLHF; CDR3nt: TGTGCCAGTAGTATCTTGACAGGAGTAAATTCACCCCTCCACTTT
v_gene: TRBV15; len: 11; j_gene: TRBJ2-5; d_gene: -; abundance: many; CDR3aa: CATRGEETQYF; CDR3nt: TGTGCCACCAGGGGGGAAGAGACCCAGTACTTC
v_gene: TRBV24-1; len: 17; j_gene: TRBJ2-2; d_gene: TRBD2; abundance: -; CDR3aa: CASQGKTGTRVTGELFF; CDR3nt: TGTGCCTCCCAGGGCAAAACCGGGACTAGGGTCACCGGGGAGCTGTTTTTT
v_gene: TRBV25-1; len: 17; j_gene: TRBJ2-2; d_gene: TRBD2; abundance: many; CDR3aa: CASKGTSGVRNTGELFF; CDR3nt: TGTGCCAGCAAGGGGACTAGCGGAGTGAGGAACACCGGGGAGCTGTTTTTT
v_gene: TRBV21-1; len: 12; j_gene: TRBJ2-1; d_gene: -; abundance: many; CDR3aa: CASSNDNGTKIF; CDR3nt: TGTGCCAGCAGCAATGACAACGGGACTAAGATCTTC
v_gene: TRBV5-6; len: 16; j_gene: TRBJ2-5; d_gene: TRBD1; abundance: -; CDR3aa: CASSNPTGVRSETQYF; CDR3nt: TGTGCCAGCAGCAATCCGACAGGGGTTCGATCGGAGACCCAGTACTTC
v_gene: TRBV7-6; len: 16; j_gene: TRBJ2-3; d_gene: TRBD2; abundance: -; CDR3aa: CASSLETSKKADTQYF; CDR3nt: TGTGCCAGCAGCCTAGAGACTAGCAAGAAGGCAGATACGCAGTATTTT
v_gene: TRBV6-2/TRBV6-3; len: 14; j_gene: TRBJ2-7; d_gene: -; abundance: -; CDR3aa: CASSLWPGDYEQYF; CDR3nt: TGTGCCAGCAGTTTGTGGCCTGGTGATTACGAGCAGTACTTC
v_gene: TRBV15; len: 11; j_gene: TRBJ1-2; d_gene: -; abundance: many; CDR3aa: CATSPGDGYTF; CDR3nt: TGTGCCACCAGCCCCGGGGATGGCTACACCTTC
v_gene: TRBV4-1; len: 16; j_gene: TRBJ2-1; d_gene: -; abundance: many; CDR3aa: CASSTGDRSSYNEQFF; CDR3nt: TGCGCCAGCAGCACGGGAGACAGAAGCTCCTACAATGAGCAGTTCTTC
v_gene: TRBV5-1; len: 15; j_gene: TRBJ1-1; d_gene: -; abundance: many; CDR3aa: CASSSLGTMNTEAFF; CDR3nt: TGCGCCAGCAGCTCGCTCGGGACAATGAACACTGAAGCTTTCTTT
v_gene: TRBV5-5; len: 13; j_gene: TRBJ2-1; d_gene: -; abundance: -; CDR3aa: CASSPNSDLEQFF; CDR3nt: TGTGCCAGCAGCCCGAATTCAGACTTGGAGCAGTTCTTC
v_gene: TRBV12-3/TRBV12-4; len: 16; j_gene: TRBJ1-2; d_gene: TRBD1; abundance: -; CDR3aa: CASSLRGTGKSYGYTF; CDR3nt: TGTGCCAGCAGTTTACGGGGGACAGGGAAGAGCTATGGCTACACCTTC
v_gene: TRBV20-1; len: 18; j_gene: TRBJ1-5; d_gene: -; abundance: few; CDR3aa: CSARRGRLGVRIHQPQHF; CDR3nt: TGCAGTGCTAGAAGGGGTAGGTTGGGAGTTCGTATCCATCAGCCCCAGCATTTT
v_gene: TRBV12-3/TRBV12-4; len: 12; j_gene: TRBJ2-1; d_gene: -; abundance: few; CDR3aa: CASSSLPDEQFF; CDR3nt: TGTGCCAGCAGTTCACTTCCCGATGAGCAGTTCTTC
v_gene: TRBV3-1; len: 13; j_gene: TRBJ1-3; d_gene: -; abundance: -; CDR3aa: CASKAGTGNTIYF; CDR3nt: TGTGCCAGCAAGGCGGGGACTGGAAACACCATATATTTT
v_gene: TRBV11-2; len: 15; j_gene: TRBJ2-4; d_gene: TRBD1; abundance: many; CDR3aa: CASSLDRGQEGIQYF; CDR3nt: TGTGCCAGCAGCTTAGATAGGGGACAGGAGGGCATTCAGTACTTC
v_gene: TRBV4-1; len: 15; j_gene: TRBJ1-2; d_gene: -; abundance: -; CDR3aa: CASSQDGREIYGYTF; CDR3nt: TGCGCCAGCAGCCAAGATGGTAGAGAGATATATGGCTACACCTTC
v_gene: TRBV14; len: 13; j_gene: TRBJ2-3; d_gene: -; abundance: -; CDR3aa: CASSQDHGPDGYF; CDR3nt: TGTGCCAGCAGCCAAGATCACGGACCAGACGGGTATTTT
v_gene: TRBV4-1; len: 16; j_gene: TRBJ2-1; d_gene: TRBD2; abundance: -; CDR3aa: CASSTGLAGTYNEQFF; CDR3nt: TGCGCCAGCAGTACGGGACTAGCGGGAACCTACAATGAGCAGTTCTTC
v_gene: TRBV7-9; len: 15; j_gene: TRBJ2-3; d_gene: -; abundance: few; CDR3aa: CASSPVTVTTGTQYF; CDR3nt: TGTGCCAGCAGCCCAGTCACGGTAACCACGGGTACGCAGTATTTT
v_gene: TRBV29-1; len: 14; j_gene: TRBJ2-3; d_gene: TRBD2; abundance: few; CDR3aa: CSGVGTSGSYTQYF; CDR3nt: TGCAGCGGGGTTGGGACTAGCGGGAGCTATACGCAGTATTTT
v_gene: TRBV13; len: 13; j_gene: TRBJ1-6; d_gene: -; abundance: many; CDR3aa: CASSPDPESPLHF; CDR3nt: TGTGCCAGCAGCCCGGACCCGGAGTCACCCCTCCACTTT
v_gene: TRBV12-3/TRBV12-4; len: 15; j_gene: TRBJ1-5; d_gene: -; abundance: many; CDR3aa: CASSLNRASNQPQHF; CDR3nt: TGTGCCAGCAGTTTAAACAGGGCTAGCAATCAGCCCCAGCATTTT